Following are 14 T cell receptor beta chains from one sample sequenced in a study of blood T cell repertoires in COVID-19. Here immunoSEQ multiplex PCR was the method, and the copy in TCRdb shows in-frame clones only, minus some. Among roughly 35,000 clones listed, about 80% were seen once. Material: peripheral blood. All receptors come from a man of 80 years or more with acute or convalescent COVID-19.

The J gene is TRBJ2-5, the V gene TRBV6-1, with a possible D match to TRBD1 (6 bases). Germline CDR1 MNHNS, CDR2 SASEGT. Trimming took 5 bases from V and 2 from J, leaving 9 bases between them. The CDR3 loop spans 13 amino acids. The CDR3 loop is CASSWGQQETQYF. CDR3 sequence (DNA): TGTGCCAGCAGTTGGGGACAACAAGAGACCCAGTACTTC.

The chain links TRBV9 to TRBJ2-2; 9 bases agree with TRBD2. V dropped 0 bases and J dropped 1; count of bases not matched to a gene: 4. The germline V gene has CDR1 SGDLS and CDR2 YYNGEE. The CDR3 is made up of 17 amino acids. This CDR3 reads CASSVAGTSLNTGELFF. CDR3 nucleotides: TGTGCCAGCAGCGTAGCAGGGACTAGCCTGAACACCGGGGAGCTGTTTTTT.

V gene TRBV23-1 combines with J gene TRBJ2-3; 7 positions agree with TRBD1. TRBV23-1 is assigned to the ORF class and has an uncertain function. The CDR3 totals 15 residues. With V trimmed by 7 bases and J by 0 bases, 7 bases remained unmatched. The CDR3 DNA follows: TGCGCCAGCAAACACGGGGACAGTAGCACAGATACGCAGTATTTT. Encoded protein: CASKHGDSSTDTQYF.

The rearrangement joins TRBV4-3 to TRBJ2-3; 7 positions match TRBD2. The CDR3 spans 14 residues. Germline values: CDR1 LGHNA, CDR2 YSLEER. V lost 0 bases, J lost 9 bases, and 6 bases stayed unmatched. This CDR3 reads CASSQDRGEPTQYF. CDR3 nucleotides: TGCGCCAGCAGCCAAGATCGGGGGGAGCCAACGCAGTATTTT.

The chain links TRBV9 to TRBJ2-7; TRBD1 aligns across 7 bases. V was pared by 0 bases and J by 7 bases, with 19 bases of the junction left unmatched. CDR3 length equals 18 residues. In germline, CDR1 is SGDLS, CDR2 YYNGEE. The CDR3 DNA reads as TGTGCCAGCAGCGTAGCCGAGACAGGGAACACTATTGGGGTGGAGCAGTACTTC. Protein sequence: CASSVAETGNTIGVEQYF.

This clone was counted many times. This chain's CDR3 is CASRTGGTSTEAFF. The DNA of the CDR3 is TGTGCCAGTAGGACAGGGGGCACGAGCACTGAAGCTTTCTTT. This chain links TRBV19 with TRBJ1-1; 10 nucleotides agree with TRBD1. The CDR3 length is 14 residues. V shed 6 bases and J 4 bases; nucleotides not matched to a gene: 5. Per the germline V gene, CDR1 is LNHDA and CDR2 is SQIVND (reference sequence).

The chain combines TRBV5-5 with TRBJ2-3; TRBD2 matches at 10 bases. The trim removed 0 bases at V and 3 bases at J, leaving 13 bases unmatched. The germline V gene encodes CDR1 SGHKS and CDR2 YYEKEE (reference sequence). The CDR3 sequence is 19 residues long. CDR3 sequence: CASSLAWSSGGPATDTQYF. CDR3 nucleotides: TGTGCCAGCAGCTTGGCCTGGTCTAGCGGGGGCCCGGCAACAGATACGCAGTATTTT.

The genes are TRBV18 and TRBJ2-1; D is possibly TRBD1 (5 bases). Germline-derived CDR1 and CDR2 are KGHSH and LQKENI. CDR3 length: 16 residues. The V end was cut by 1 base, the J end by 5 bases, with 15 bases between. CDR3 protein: CASSPRVQGPNNEQFF. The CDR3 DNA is TGTGCCAGCTCACCACGGGTCCAGGGCCCCAACAATGAGCAGTTCTTC. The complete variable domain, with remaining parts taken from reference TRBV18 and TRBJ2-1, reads NAGVMQNPRHLVRRRGQEARLRCSPMKGHSHVYWYRQLPEEGLKFMVYLQKENIIDESGMPKERFSAEFPKEGPSILRIQQVVRGDSAAYFCASSPRVQGPNNEQFFGPGTRLTVL.

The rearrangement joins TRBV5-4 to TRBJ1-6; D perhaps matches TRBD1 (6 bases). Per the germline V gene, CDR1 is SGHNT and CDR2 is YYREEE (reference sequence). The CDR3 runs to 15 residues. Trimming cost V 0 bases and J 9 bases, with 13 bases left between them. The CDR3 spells CASSLAGDRSSPLHF. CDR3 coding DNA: TGTGCCAGCAGCTTGGCAGGGGATAGGAGTTCACCCCTCCACTTT.

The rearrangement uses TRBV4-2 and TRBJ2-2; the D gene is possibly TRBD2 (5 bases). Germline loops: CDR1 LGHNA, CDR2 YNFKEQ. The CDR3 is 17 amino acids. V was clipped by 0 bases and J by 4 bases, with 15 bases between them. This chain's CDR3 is CASSQDGPAVGTGELFF. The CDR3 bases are TGTGCCAGCAGCCAAGACGGGCCAGCGGTAGGCACCGGGGAGCTGTTTTTT.

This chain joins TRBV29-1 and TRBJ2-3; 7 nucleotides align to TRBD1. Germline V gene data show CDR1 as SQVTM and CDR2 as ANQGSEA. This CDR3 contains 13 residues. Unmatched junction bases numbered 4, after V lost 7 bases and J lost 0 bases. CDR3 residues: CSAGTDSTDTQYF. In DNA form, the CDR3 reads TGCAGCGCCGGGACAGATAGCACAGATACGCAGTATTTT.

The CDR3 sequence is CASSLSLGEGYTF. For the CDR3, the DNA is TGTGCCAGCAGCTTAAGTCTAGGGGAAGGCTACACCTTC. The chain carries TRBV7-3 and TRBJ1-2; weak D call: TRBD1 (5 bases). The CDR3 extends over 13 amino acids. The V and J ends lost 1 base and 8 bases respectively, with 11 bases between them. Germline CDR1 and CDR2: SGHTA and FQGTGA.

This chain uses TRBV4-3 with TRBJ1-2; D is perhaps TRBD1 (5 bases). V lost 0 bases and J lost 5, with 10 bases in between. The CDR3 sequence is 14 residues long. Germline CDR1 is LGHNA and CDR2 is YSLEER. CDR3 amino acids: CASSQDRAVYGYTF. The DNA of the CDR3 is TGCGCCAGCAGCCAAGACAGGGCAGTGTATGGCTACACCTTC.

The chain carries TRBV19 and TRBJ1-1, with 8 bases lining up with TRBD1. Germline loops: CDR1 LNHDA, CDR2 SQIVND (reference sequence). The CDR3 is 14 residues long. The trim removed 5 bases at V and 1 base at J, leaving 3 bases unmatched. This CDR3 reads CASSVGQGNTEAFF. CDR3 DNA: TGTGCCAGTAGTGTCGGACAGGGGAACACTGAAGCTTTCTTT.